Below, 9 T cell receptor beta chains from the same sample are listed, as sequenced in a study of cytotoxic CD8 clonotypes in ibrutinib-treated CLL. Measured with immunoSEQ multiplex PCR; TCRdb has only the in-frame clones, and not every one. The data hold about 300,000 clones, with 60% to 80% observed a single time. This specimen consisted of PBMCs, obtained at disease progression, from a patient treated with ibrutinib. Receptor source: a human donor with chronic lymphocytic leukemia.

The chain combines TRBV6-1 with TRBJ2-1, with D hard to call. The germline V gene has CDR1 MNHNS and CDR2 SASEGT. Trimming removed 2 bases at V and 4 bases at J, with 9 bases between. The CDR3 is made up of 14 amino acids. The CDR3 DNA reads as TGTGCCAGCAGTGAACGGCAGATTTACAATGAGCAGTTCTTC. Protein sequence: CASSERQIYNEQFF.

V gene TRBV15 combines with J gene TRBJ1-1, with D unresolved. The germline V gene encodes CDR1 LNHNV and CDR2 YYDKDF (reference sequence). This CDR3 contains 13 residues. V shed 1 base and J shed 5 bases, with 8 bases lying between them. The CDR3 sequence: CATSRVRATEAFF. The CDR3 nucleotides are TGTGCCACCAGCAGAGTCCGGGCGACTGAAGCTTTCTTT.

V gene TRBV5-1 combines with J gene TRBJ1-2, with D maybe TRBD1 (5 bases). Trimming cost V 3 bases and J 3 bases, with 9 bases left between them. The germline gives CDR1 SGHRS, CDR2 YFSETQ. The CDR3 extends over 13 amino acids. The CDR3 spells CASSSEQDYGYTF. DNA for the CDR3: TGCGCCAGCAGCTCAGAACAGGACTATGGCTACACCTTC.

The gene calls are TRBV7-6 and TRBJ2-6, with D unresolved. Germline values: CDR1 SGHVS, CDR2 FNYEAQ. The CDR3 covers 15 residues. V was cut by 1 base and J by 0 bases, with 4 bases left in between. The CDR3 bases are TGTGCCAGCAGCTTAGAAGTCTCTGGGGCCAACGTCCTGACTTTC. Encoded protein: CASSLEVSGANVLTF. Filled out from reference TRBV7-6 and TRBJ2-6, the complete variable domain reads GAGVSQSPRYKVTKRGQDVALRCDPISGHVSLYWYRQALGQGPEFLTYFNYEAQQDKSGLPNDRFSAERPEGSISTLTIQRTEQRDSAMYRCASSLEVSGANVLTFGAGSRLTVL.

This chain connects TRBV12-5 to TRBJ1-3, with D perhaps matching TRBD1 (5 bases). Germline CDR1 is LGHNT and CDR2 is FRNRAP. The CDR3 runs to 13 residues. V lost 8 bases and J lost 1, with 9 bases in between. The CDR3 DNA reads TGTGCTAGTAAAAGGGGTTCTGGAAACACCATATATTTT. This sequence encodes CASKRGSGNTIYF.

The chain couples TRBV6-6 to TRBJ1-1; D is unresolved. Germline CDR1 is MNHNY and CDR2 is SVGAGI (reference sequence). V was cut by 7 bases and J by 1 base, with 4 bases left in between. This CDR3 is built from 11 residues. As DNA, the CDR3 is TGTGCCAGCACAGGGAACACTGAAGCTTTCTTT. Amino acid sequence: CASTGNTEAFF.

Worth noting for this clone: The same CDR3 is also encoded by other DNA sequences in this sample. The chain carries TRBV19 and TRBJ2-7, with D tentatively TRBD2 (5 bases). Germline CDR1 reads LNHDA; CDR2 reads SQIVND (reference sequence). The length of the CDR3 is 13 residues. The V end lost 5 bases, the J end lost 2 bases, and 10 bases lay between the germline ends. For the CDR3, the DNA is TGTGCCAGTAGTCCAGGACTCCCCTACGAGCAGTACTTC. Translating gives CASSPGLPYEQYF.

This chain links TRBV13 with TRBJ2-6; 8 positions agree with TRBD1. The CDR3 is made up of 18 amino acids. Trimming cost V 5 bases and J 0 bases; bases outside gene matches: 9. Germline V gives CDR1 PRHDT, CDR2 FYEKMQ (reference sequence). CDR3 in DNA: TGTGCCAGCAGCCGTATATGGACAGGGACCTCTGGGGCCAACGTCCTGACTTTC. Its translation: CASSRIWTGTSGANVLTF. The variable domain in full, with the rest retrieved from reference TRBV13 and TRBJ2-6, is AAGVIQSPRHLIKEKRETATLKCYPIPRHDTVYWYQQGPGQDPQFLISFYEKMQSDKGSIPDRFSAQQFSDYHSELNMSSLELGDSALYFCASSRIWTGTSGANVLTFGAGSRLTVL.

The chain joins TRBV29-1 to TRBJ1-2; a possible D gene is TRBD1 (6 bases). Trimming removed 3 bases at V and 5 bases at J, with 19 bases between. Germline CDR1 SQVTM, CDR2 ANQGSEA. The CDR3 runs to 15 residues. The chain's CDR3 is CSVDPDSPVLYGYTF. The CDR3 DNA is TGCAGCGTTGACCCGGACAGCCCAGTTTTATATGGCTACACCTTC.